The 23 T cell receptor beta chains in this list originate from one sample, sequenced in a study of CD8+CD57+ T cells in acquired aplastic anemia. For CDR3 and TCR beta VDJ profiling, genomic DNA was the template used. MiXCR, run by TCRdb on the reads, gives a single entry per CDR3 protein. This sample has 100,000 to 150,000 distinct CDR3 sequences, with around two fifths found just once. Sequencing used sorted CD4+, CD8+, or CD8+CD57+ T cells (not recorded which) from PBMCs. The receptors derive from a human donor in good health, serving as a control.

This clonotype was detected many times. The chain links TRBV6-1 to TRBJ1-5, with D possibly matching TRBD1 (6 bases). The ends were cut back, 6 bases at V and 5 bases at J, with 11 bases in the middle. CDR1 is MNHNS and CDR2 is SASEGT in the germline V gene. CDR3 size: 13 residues. The CDR3 loop reads CASSPDRYQPQHF. CDR3 nucleotides: TGTGCCAGCAGCCCCGACAGGTATCAGCCCCAGCATTTT.

The chain links TRBV7-2 to TRBJ2-5, with 14 positions matching TRBD2. This CDR3 has 15 residues. With 7 bases clipped from V and 9 bases from J, the junction kept 10 bases outside the gene matches. CDR1 and CDR2 from the germline V gene are SGHTA and FQGNSA. Here the CDR3 reads CASTGGLAGDAAQYF. In DNA, the CDR3 is TGTGCCAGCACCGGGGGACTAGCGGGGGATGCGGCCCAGTACTTC.

The rearrangement joins TRBV10-3 to TRBJ1-2, with TRBD1 matching over 10 bases. Germline V gene sequence: CDR1 ENHRY, CDR2 SYGVKD. The CDR3 contains 12 residues. The J segment lost 12 bases and the V segment lost 10 bases, leaving 11 bases of the junction unmatched. In nucleotides, the CDR3 is TGTGCCACCGCACCGGGACAGGGGAGAGACACCTTC. Its translation is CATAPGQGRDTF.

With respect to this clonotype: A much larger clone lies one base from this, so it may be a read error. The chain combines TRBV7-2 with TRBJ2-7; TRBD1 or TRBD2 may be the D gene (5 bases each). Trimming cost V 3 bases and J 0 bases, with 6 bases left between them. This CDR3 region has 13 residues. Germline CDR1 is SGHTA and CDR2 is FQGNSA. The CDR3 nucleotides are TGTGCCAGCAGCTTTGGGGGCTCCTACGAGCAGTACTTC. Its protein product is CASSFGGSYEQYF.

The chain uses TRBV24-1 and TRBJ1-2; D possibly corresponds to TRBD1 (6 bases). Germline V lookup: CDR1 KGHDR, CDR2 SFDVKD. This CDR3 is 16 amino acids long. V dropped 2 bases and J dropped 1 base, with 13 bases sitting between them. CDR3 protein: CATSDSGRGDNYGYTF. The CDR3 DNA reads TGTGCCACCAGTGATTCGGGCAGGGGTGATAACTATGGCTACACCTTC.

The V gene is TRBV19, the J gene TRBJ2-1; no clear D gene. Looked up from germline, CDR1 is LNHDA and CDR2 is SQIVND (reference sequence). CDR3 size: 15 residues. V lost 4 bases to trimming and J lost 0 bases, with 10 bases between them. As DNA, the CDR3 is TGTGCCAGTAGTACCCTAGTAAGCTCCTACAATGAGCAGTTCTTC. Encoded protein: CASSTLVSSYNEQFF. Based on the CDR3 plus reference TRBV19 and TRBJ2-1, the full variable domain is DGGITQSPKYLFRKEGQNVTLSCEQNLNHDAMYWYRQDPGQGLRLIYYSQIVNDFQKGDIAEGYSVSREKKESFPLTVTSAQKNPTAFYLCASSTLVSSYNEQFFGPGTRLTVL.

The genes are TRBV20-1 and TRBJ2-7, with no clear D. The V gene's germline CDR1 is DFQATT and CDR2 SNEGSKA (reference sequence). Between the trimmed V and J ends, which lost 0 bases and 0 bases, there was a span of 9 bases. The CDR3 covers 14 residues. The CDR3 nucleotides are TGCAGTGCTAGAGAGGCAGGCAGCTCCTACGAGCAGTACTTC. Amino acid sequence: CSAREAGSSYEQYF.

The chain carries TRBV20-1 and TRBJ1-2, with D perhaps matching TRBD1 (6 bases). In germline, CDR1 is DFQATT, CDR2 SNEGSKA (reference sequence). The germline V and J ends were trimmed by 0 bases and 2 bases, with 13 bases remaining between them. The CDR3 covers 15 residues. CDR3 bases: TGCAGTGCTAGAGAGATCGACAGGCCAAACTATGGCTACACCTTC. Protein sequence: CSAREIDRPNYGYTF.

This clonotype was recorded only once. A read error may be the cause here, since a much bigger clone is one base away. This chain uses TRBV27 with TRBJ2-7, with 7 bases that match TRBD1. The CDR3 totals 13 residues. CDR1 and CDR2 from the germline V gene are MNHEY and SMNVEV (reference sequence). CDR3 protein: CASSSGQNYKQYF. The CDR3 DNA reads as TGTGCCAGCAGTTCGGGACAGAACTACAAGCAGTACTTC.

About this clonotype itself: One end of the junction does not line up with germline, which may come from a read error. The chain employs TRBV10-1 and TRBJ2-2; D is possibly TRBD2 (6 bases). Germline V gene data show CDR1 as WNHNN and CDR2 as SYGVQD (reference sequence). The CDR3 loop spans 12 amino acids. CDR3 protein: CAGSEGYRELYF. For the CDR3, the DNA is TGCGCCGGCAGTGAGGGCTACCGGGAGCTGTATTTT.

This clonotype has more than one count but fewer than ten. This chain joins TRBV14 and TRBJ2-2; 8 bases agree with TRBD1. J gave up 1 base and V 4 bases, and 11 bases lay outside the gene matches. The CDR3 sequence is 18 residues long. In germline, CDR1 is SGHDN, CDR2 FVKESK. The CDR3 sequence is CASSRLIDRGVNTGELFF. The CDR3 coding sequence is TGTGCCAGCAGCCGATTAATAGACAGGGGAGTGAACACCGGGGAGCTGTTTTTT.

In its sample, this clonotype was seen many times. V gene TRBV6-6 combines with J gene TRBJ2-1; D gene ambiguous. Germline-derived CDR1 and CDR2 are MNHNY and SVGAGI (reference sequence). V was pared by 6 bases and J by 6 bases, with 12 bases between. This CDR3 has 13 amino acids. CDR3 coding DNA: TGTGCCAGCAGCCGCGAAGTTATCAATGAGCAGTTCTTC. It is translated as CASSREVINEQFF.

The chain employs TRBV24-1 and TRBJ2-1, with TRBD2 identical over 9 bases. Germline values: CDR1 KGHDR, CDR2 SFDVKD. The CDR3 loop spans 16 amino acids. Losses at the gene ends were 7 bases for V and 5 bases for J; bases not matched to a gene: 11. The chain's CDR3 is CATRSTSGLANNEQFF. The CDR3 nucleotides read TGTGCCACCAGGTCAACTAGCGGGCTAGCCAACAATGAGCAGTTCTTC.

The chain joins TRBV11-1 to TRBJ1-2; TRBD1 matches at 9 bases. The junction had 7 bases not matched to a gene; V was cut back by 5 bases and J by 3 bases. This CDR3 is built from 15 residues. Germline CDR1 SGHAT, CDR2 FQDESV (reference sequence). DNA for the CDR3: TGTGCCAGCAGCCCCCGGGGGGACAGGGACTATGGCTACACCTTC. It yields the protein CASSPRGDRDYGYTF.

There are a few counts of this clonotype. The V call is TRBV29-1, the J call TRBJ2-7, with a weak D call TRBD2 (6 bases). The V gene's germline CDR1 is SQVTM and CDR2 ANQGSEA. The CDR3 is 14 amino acids. V shed 6 bases and J shed 4 bases, with 19 bases lying between them. The CDR3 reads CSVARDSRPYEQYF. In nucleotides, the CDR3 is TGCAGCGTCGCCCGGGACTCAAGGCCTTACGAGCAGTACTTC.

This clonotype was picked up many times. The chain recombines TRBV20-1 with TRBJ2-1; 11 positions match TRBD2. Germline lookup yields CDR1 DFQATT and CDR2 SNEGSKA (reference sequence). This CDR3 is built from 15 residues. After removal of 6 bases from V and 4 bases from J, the junction contained 8 bases not matched to a gene. In nucleotides, the CDR3 is TGCAGTGCAAATCCGACTAGCGGGAAATACAATGAGCAGTTCTTC. Translating gives CSANPTSGKYNEQFF.

The chain carries TRBV29-1 and TRBJ1-2, with 9 positions matching TRBD1. The CDR3 runs to 13 residues. Germline CDR1 reads SQVTM; CDR2 reads ANQGSEA. Germline trimming cut 6 bases from V and 4 bases from J; bases unmatched to any gene: 6. The chain's CDR3 is CSVGGQGSYGYTF. As DNA, the CDR3 is TGCAGCGTGGGAGGACAGGGGAGCTATGGCTACACCTTC.

The chain carries TRBV29-1 and TRBJ1-5; TRBD1 matches 8 bases. After removal of 6 bases from V and 2 bases from J, the junction contained 6 bases not matched to a gene. CDR3 length equals 14 residues. Germline loops: CDR1 SQVTM, CDR2 ANQGSEA. The CDR3 spells CSVAQGGGNQPQHF. The CDR3 region has the DNA TGCAGCGTCGCACAGGGGGGAGGCAATCAGCCCCAGCATTTT.

V gene TRBV15 combines with J gene TRBJ2-2; a weak D match, TRBD2 (6 bases). The V end lost 0 bases, the J end lost 9 bases, and 14 bases lay between the germline ends. From germline, CDR1 is LNHNV and CDR2 YYDKDF (reference sequence). This CDR3 spans 15 amino acids. Here the CDR3 reads CATSRDFWLARELFF. DNA of the CDR3: TGTGCCACCAGCAGAGATTTTTGGCTAGCGCGGGAGCTGTTTTTT.

This clonotype has more than one count but fewer than ten. In this CDR3 the conserved last residue, phenylalanine or tryptophan, is missing, so a read error is likely. The V call is TRBV12-3 or TRBV12-4, the J call TRBJ1-6; no definite D call. CDR3 length: 14 amino acids. Trimming shortened V by 0 bases and J by 7 bases, and 7 bases separated the two germline ends. The CDR3 protein is CASSLAGRNSPLHS. CDR3 bases: TGTGCCAGCAGTTTAGCGGGGAGAAATTCACCCCTCCACTCT.

A word on this clonotype: Relative to the germline gene, one junction end is altered; a read error may explain this. This chain joins TRBV20-1 and TRBJ1-5; TRBD1 agrees at 8 bases. CDR1 and CDR2 (germline): DFQATT, SNEGSKA (reference sequence). The CDR3 runs to 14 residues. In nucleotides, the CDR3 is TGCGGTGCCAAGGGACAGGTTAGCAATCAGCCCCAGCATTTT. It codes for CGAKGQVSNQPQHF.

This clonotype appeared many times. The chain joins TRBV24-1 to TRBJ1-2; 8 nucleotides match TRBD1. The V gene end was trimmed by 4 bases and the J gene end by 7 bases; junction bases not matched to a gene: 10. The CDR3 totals 15 residues. Germline values: CDR1 KGHDR, CDR2 SFDVKD. The CDR3 region has the DNA TGTGCCACCAGTGACCCGGGACAGGCCGACGGTGGCTACACCTTC. Translated, it gives CATSDPGQADGGYTF.

The chain couples TRBV25-1 to TRBJ2-5, with 8 bases that match TRBD1. The CDR3 runs 15 residues. CDR1 is MGHDK and CDR2 is SYGVNS in the germline V gene. The ends lost 2 bases at V and 2 bases at J; junction bases unmatched: 4. The CDR3 nucleotides read TGTGCCAGCAGTGAAAACAGGGGGACTCAAGAGACCCAGTACTTC. This codes for CASSENRGTQETQYF. Using reference TRBV25-1 and TRBJ2-5 for the parts outside the CDR3, the full variable domain is EADIYQTPRYLVIGTGKKITLECSQTMGHDKMYWYQQDPGMELHLIHYSYGVNSTEKGDLSSESTVSRIRTEHFPLTLESARPSHTSQYLCASSENRGTQETQYFGPGTRLLVL.